Presented here are 22 T cell receptor beta chains from one specimen sequenced in a study of T-cell reconstitution after alpha-beta-depleted transplantation in children. Preparation of the TCRbeta library involved a method that used unique molecular identifiers. One entry per CDR3 protein results from TCRdb running MiXCR on the PCR reads. The profile shows around 490,000 distinct CDR3 sequences, 11% of them singletons. The specimen was PBMCs, mostly from graft donor cells, collected 180 days after TCRalphabeta/CD19-depleted stem cell transplant. The receptors here all came from a female patient aged 2-9 years who had a stem cell transplant for aplastic anemia, so the T cells may come from the graft donor.

The chain links TRBV27 to TRBJ2-2, with 7 bases that match TRBD2. Germline V lookup: CDR1 MNHEY, CDR2 SMNVEV (reference sequence). CDR3 size: 15 residues. The V and J ends lost 5 bases and 3 bases, in that order; junction bases with no gene match: 6. CDR3 sequence (DNA): TGTGCCAGCAGTCCAAGCGGGGATCACACCGGGGAGCTGTTTTTT. As protein: CASSPSGDHTGELFF.

The V and J genes are TRBV15 and TRBJ2-3, with D perhaps matching TRBD1 (6 bases). CDR3 length equals 16 residues. Deletions cut 0 bases from V and 1 base from J, with 11 bases between. Germline CDR1 is LNHNV and CDR2 is YYDKDF (reference sequence). The CDR3 bases are TGTGCCACCAGCAGAGATACAGGGTTTGGCACAGATACGCAGTATTTT. As protein: CATSRDTGFGTDTQYF.

This clonotype came up a few times. The J gene is TRBJ2-1, the V gene TRBV2; 13 bases fit TRBD2. The germline gives CDR1 SNHLY, CDR2 FYNNEI. The V segment lost 3 bases and the J segment 10 bases; nucleotides outside the gene matches: 9. The CDR3 sequence is 16 residues long. The CDR3 region has the DNA TGTGCCAGCAGTGAGCTCACTAGCGGGAGGGCCGAGGAGCAGTTCTTC. Translated: CASSELTSGRAEEQFF.

The chain uses TRBV7-6 and TRBJ2-7; D remains unclear. The CDR3 has 14 amino acids. Trimming shortened V by 1 base and J by 2 bases, and 9 bases separated the two germline ends. Looked up from germline, CDR1 is SGHVS and CDR2 is FNYEAQ. The chain's CDR3 is CASSLGRMTYEQYF. The CDR3 DNA sequence: TGTGCCAGCAGCTTAGGTCGGATGACCTACGAGCAGTACTTC.

Ten or more counts support this clonotype. The V and J genes are TRBV12-3 or TRBV12-4 and TRBJ2-2; 9 bases map to TRBD1. J lost 2 bases, V lost 4 bases, and 5 bases had no gene match. The CDR3 is made up of 16 amino acids. CDR3 loop: CASSSGTGRNTGELFF. CDR3 sequence (DNA): TGTGCCAGCAGTTCGGGGACAGGGAGAAACACCGGGGAGCTGTTTTTT.

In this sample, this clonotype turned up many times. The rearrangement uses TRBV6-1 and TRBJ2-4; D call uncertain. The CDR3 is 14 residues long. V was shortened by 5 bases and J by 8 bases, with 16 bases between the two germline ends. CDR1 is MNHNS, CDR2 SASEGT, per germline. This chain's CDR3 is CASSPPGLRDIQYF. In DNA form, the CDR3 reads TGTGCCAGCAGTCCCCCGGGCCTAAGGGACATTCAGTACTTC.

On this clonotype itself: A junction boundary mismatches the germline segment, possibly from a read error. The chain couples TRBV11-2 to TRBJ2-5, with TRBD2 matching over 13 bases. The CDR3 is 15 residues long. The germline V gene has CDR1 SGHAT and CDR2 FQNNGV. The CDR3 nucleotides read TGTGCCAGCAGCTCAAAGGGACTAGCGGGATGGTCCGAGGACTTC. Translating gives CASSSKGLAGWSEDF.

The chain uses TRBV21-1 and TRBJ1-1; the D call in the table, TRBD1, was not verified against the DNA. TRBV21-1 is flagged as a pseudogene. This CDR3 is 16 amino acids long. The CDR3: CASSKEGGTHSRRAFF. In DNA form, the CDR3 reads TGTGCCAGCAGCAAAGAAGGGGGCACCCACTCTCGGCGAGCTTTCTTT.

As concerns this clonotype: At one end, the junction sequence differs from germline, possibly due to a read error. V is TRBV7-9 and J is TRBJ2-1, with 8 nucleotides matching TRBD1. This CDR3 is 17 amino acids long. Germline V gene sequence: CDR1 SEHNR, CDR2 FQNEAQ (reference sequence). The CDR3 DNA reads TGTGCCAGCAGGAGGTCAGGGGGCTTCGAACTCTACAGTGAGCAGTTCTTC. Encoded protein: CASRRSGGFELYSEQFF.

The V call is TRBV29-1, the J call TRBJ2-1; D remains ambiguous. V shed 4 bases and J shed 4 bases, with 8 bases lying between them. This CDR3 contains 12 residues. The germline gives CDR1 SQVTM, CDR2 ANQGSEA. CDR3 sequence (DNA): TGCAGCGTTGTCGGAGATTACAATGAGCAGTTCTTC. This codes for CSVVGDYNEQFF.

The rearrangement joins TRBV9 to TRBJ2-5, with a possible D match to TRBD1 (7 bases). Trimming left V 0 bases short and J 5 bases short, with 14 bases between. This CDR3 has 15 residues. Germline assignment: CDR1 SGDLS and CDR2 YYNGEE. The chain's CDR3 is CASSVAPQGRETQYF. CDR3 bases: TGTGCCAGCAGCGTAGCTCCACAGGGGAGGGAGACCCAGTACTTC.

The genes are TRBV20-1 and TRBJ1-3, with D perhaps matching TRBD1 (6 bases). V lost 3 bases to trimming and J lost 0 bases, with 15 bases between them. The CDR3 runs to 16 residues. The germline V gene encodes CDR1 DFQATT and CDR2 SNEGSKA (reference sequence). The CDR3 sequence: CSARHGGPNSGNTIYF. The CDR3, as DNA: TGCAGTGCTAGGCACGGGGGCCCAAACTCTGGAAACACCATATATTTT.

This clonotype has just a few counts. This chain links TRBV3-1 with TRBJ2-3; possible D gene TRBD2, 5 bases. V lost 0 bases to trimming and J lost 1 base, with 11 bases between them. The CDR3 extends over 16 amino acids. CDR1 LGHDT and CDR2 YNNKEL come from the germline V gene (reference sequence). The CDR3 DNA reads TGTGCCAGCAGCCAAGATTGGAGCGGACGCACAGATACGCAGTATTTT. Translated, it gives CASSQDWSGRTDTQYF.

In this sample, this clonotype turned up many times. The chain is built from TRBV28 and TRBJ2-7; D might be TRBD2 (6 bases). Germline loops: CDR1 MDHEN, CDR2 SYDVKM. V lost 3 bases to trimming and J lost 7 bases, with 16 bases between them. The length of the CDR3 is 14 residues. CDR3 in amino acids: CASSFEEGGTEQYF. CDR3 DNA sequence: TGTGCCAGCAGTTTTGAGGAAGGAGGGACTGAGCAGTACTTC.

This clonotype was seen ten or more times. This sequence joins TRBV7-2 and TRBJ1-2, with D unclear. This CDR3 is built from 14 residues. V was cut by 1 base and J by 4 bases, with 10 bases left in between. Germline V CDR1 and CDR2: SGHTA, FQGNSA. CDR3 bases: TGTGCCAGCAGCTTAGACACTTTAGTCTATGGCTACACCTTC. Its protein product is CASSLDTLVYGYTF.

The genes are TRBV15 and TRBJ2-3; either TRBD1 or TRBD2 may supply D (6 bases each). Germline CDR1 and CDR2: LNHNV and YYDKDF (reference sequence). The CDR3 has 19 residues. Trimming took off 0 bases at V and 2 bases at J, with 21 bases between the two ends. CDR3 in amino acids: CATSRDPTGGGSLTDTQYF. As DNA, the CDR3 is TGTGCCACCAGCAGAGATCCTACCGGAGGGGGTTCCCTCACAGATACGCAGTATTTT.

J is TRBJ2-7 and V is TRBV6-5, with 10 bases matching TRBD2. CDR3 length equals 16 residues. The ends lost 1 base at V and 2 bases at J; junction bases unmatched: 5. Germline values: CDR1 MNHEY, CDR2 SVGAGI. The CDR3 coding sequence is TGTGCCAGCAGTTACTATCTAGCGGGAGAGGCCTACGAGCAGTACGTC. It encodes CASSYYLAGEAYEQYV.

This clonotype has at least ten counts. The chain joins TRBV7-2 to TRBJ2-1; 7 nucleotides match TRBD2. CDR1 and CDR2 (germline): SGHTA, FQGNSA. The CDR3 spans 14 residues. V shed 5 bases, J shed 9 bases, and the junction held 10 bases outside the gene matches. The CDR3 is CASSLGTILGEQFF. Written as DNA, the CDR3 is TGTGCCAGCAGCCTGGGGACTATTCTTGGTGAGCAGTTCTTC. Full variable domain (outside the CDR3, taken from reference TRBV7-2 and TRBJ2-1): GAGVSQSPSNKVTEKGKDVELRCDPISGHTALYWYRQSLGQGLEFLIYFQGNSAPDKSGLPSDRFSAERTGGSVSTLTIQRTQQEDSAVYLCASSLGTILGEQFFGPGTRLTVL.

This clonotype has only a few counts. V gene TRBV7-8 combines with J gene TRBJ1-1, with TRBD1 as a possible D gene (6 bases). This CDR3 has 14 residues. Germline values: CDR1 SGHVS, CDR2 FQNEAQ. Trimming left V 4 bases short and J 1 base short, with 10 bases between. CDR3 region: CASSSRTENTEAFF. CDR3 in DNA: TGTGCCAGCAGCTCCAGGACAGAGAACACTGAAGCTTTCTTT. Variable domain in full (rest from reference TRBV7-8 and TRBJ1-1): GAGVSQSPRYKVAKRGQDVALRCDPISGHVSLFWYQQALGQGPEFLTYFQNEAQLDKSGLPSDRFFAERPEGSVSTLKIQRTQQEDSAVYLCASSSRTENTEAFFGQGTRLTVV.

This clonotype was seen more than once but under ten times. The chain is built from TRBV29-1 and TRBJ2-7, with 16 bases aligning to TRBD2. The CDR3 runs 16 residues. V dropped 8 bases and J dropped 5; count of bases not matched to a gene: 12. Germline assignment: CDR1 SQVTM and CDR2 ANQGSEA. The DNA of the CDR3 is TGCAGCCCTAAAGCGGGACTAGCGGGAGGGCCCCACGAGCAGTACTTC. It yields the protein CSPKAGLAGGPHEQYF.

This clonotype was seen a few times. The gene calls are TRBV15 and TRBJ2-2, with TRBD1 identical over 8 bases. V shed 3 bases and J 3 bases; nucleotides not matched to a gene: 3. This CDR3 spans 15 amino acids. Germline CDR1 reads LNHNV; CDR2 reads YYDKDF (reference sequence). CDR3 sequence reads: CATSRDRVYTGELFF. CDR3 coding DNA: TGTGCCACCAGCAGGGACAGGGTTTACACCGGGGAGCTGTTTTTT.

This clonotype showed up just a few times. The chain's CDR3 is CASSFAGGGYNEQFF. The CDR3 bases are TGCGCCAGCAGCTTCGCGGGAGGAGGCTACAATGAGCAGTTCTTC. The chain joins TRBV5-1 to TRBJ2-1; 8 bases match TRBD2. Germline trimming cut 2 bases from V and 3 bases from J; bases unmatched to any gene: 4. The CDR3 is made up of 15 amino acids. CDR1 and CDR2 (germline): SGHRS, YFSETQ.